This T cell receptor beta chain was obtained from a study of T cells in Graves' hyperthyroidism and ophthalmopathy. Whole-study results and caveats: Ophthalmopathy prediction by the model preceded onset by a median approximately 5.9 months. Among clonotypes expanded in thyroid above 0.001, most were also found in blood.

With V trimmed by 2 bases and J by 3 bases, 6 bases remained unmatched. Germline lookup yields CDR1 SGHRS and CDR2 YFSETQ. CDR3 length: 15 residues. There were TCR beta CDR3 regions amplified from RNA transcripts. HTBI primers drove first-round RT-PCR of the TCR CDR3. TCRdb recomputed calls from the multiplex PCR reads with MiXCR, one row per CDR3 protein. The sample consists of around 600,000 distinct CDR3 sequences, around 14% of them appearing once. Investigators excluded patients with uncontrolled infection, other autoimmune disease, pregnancy or lactation. The source of the PBMCs was around 9 ml of fresh peripheral blood. Notes on this clonotype: Its target is not known.

V usage is TRBV5-1 and J usage is TRBJ2-7, with 9 bases that match TRBD1. Sequencing was done on a sample of blood. The TCR was taken from a woman under 40 with Graves' hyperthyroidism. The CDR3 loop is CASSLNSGQGYEQYF. The CDR3 coding sequence is TGCGCCAGCAGCTTAAATTCGGGACAGGGCTACGAGCAGTACTTC. Filled out from reference TRBV5-1 and TRBJ2-7, the complete variable domain reads KAGVTQTPRYLIKTRGQQVTLSCSPISGHRSVSWYQQTPGQGLQFLFEYFSETQRNKGNFPGRFSGRQFSNSRSEMNVSTLELGDSALYLCASSLNSGQGYEQYFGPGTRLTVT.